This is a list of T cell receptor beta chains from one sample in a study of PD-1 blockade in classical Hodgkin lymphoma. Data came from immunoSEQ multiplex PCR; TCRdb stores just in-frame clones and leaves some out. The top ten hold 0.5% to 0.55% of the sample, which has some 23,000 clones, about 90% seen once. Sequencing used CD4+ T cells from blood. These receptor sequences come from a human donor with classical Hodgkin lymphoma. Each CDR3 is given with its conserved first and last residue. A D gene is named only where the DNA matches it firmly. Clone size is stated in some rows and not others, as once, few, many or a class when expanded.

clone size: once
D gene: NA
V gene: TRBV11-3
CDR3 length: 17
J gene: TRBJ1-5
CDR3 protein: CASSLAPGSARNQPQHF
CDR3 DNA: TGTGCCAGCAGCTTAGCCCCGGGGTCCGCCCGCAATCAGCCCCAGCATTTT

clone size: NA
D gene: NA
V gene: TRBV9
CDR3 length: 14
J gene: TRBJ2-5
CDR3 protein: CASSPRPDPETQYF
CDR3 DNA: TGTGCCAGCAGTCCTAGACCGGATCCAGAGACCCAGTACTTC

clone size: NA
D gene: NA
V gene: TRBV7-6
CDR3 length: 12
J gene: TRBJ2-7
CDR3 protein: CASSHPGREQYF
CDR3 DNA: TGTGCCAGCAGCCACCCGGGACGCGAGCAGTACTTC

clone size: NA
D gene: NA
V gene: TRBV7-9
CDR3 length: 11
J gene: TRBJ1-2
CDR3 protein: CASSFAGGYTF
CDR3 DNA: TGTGCCAGCAGCTTCGCCGGGGGCTACACCTTC

clone size: NA
D gene: NA
V gene: TRBV27
CDR3 length: 15
J gene: TRBJ2-7
CDR3 protein: CASSFRRGSRYEQYF
CDR3 DNA: TGTGCCAGCAGTTTCCGGAGGGGCAGCCGTTACGAGCAGTACTTC

clone size: NA
D gene: NA
V gene: TRBV9
CDR3 length: 15
J gene: TRBJ2-3
CDR3 protein: CASSAYEGDTDTQYF
CDR3 DNA: TGTGCCAGCAGCGCCTACGAGGGGGACACAGATACGCAGTATTTT

clone size: NA
D gene: NA
V gene: TRBV6-1
CDR3 length: 13
J gene: TRBJ2-2
CDR3 protein: CASRRGPPGELFF
CDR3 DNA: TGTGCCAGCAGGCGGGGGCCCCCCGGGGAGCTGTTTTTT

clone size: NA
D gene: TRBD1
V gene: TRBV5-1
CDR3 length: 15
J gene: TRBJ1-2
CDR3 protein: CASSLIRGAGYGYTF
CDR3 DNA: TGCGCCAGCAGCTTGATCAGGGGGGCAGGCTATGGCTACACCTTC

clone size: NA
D gene: NA
V gene: TRBV6-5
CDR3 length: 16
J gene: TRBJ2-7
CDR3 protein: CASSYSSGGAVYEQYF
CDR3 DNA: TGTGCCAGCAGTTACTCGTCGGGCGGGGCGGTCTACGAGCAGTACTTC

clone size: once
D gene: NA
V gene: TRBV19
CDR3 length: 13
J gene: TRBJ1-1
CDR3 protein: CASSMTMNTEAFF
CDR3 DNA: TGTGCCAGTAGTATGACAATGAACACTGAAGCTTTCTTT